The subject of this entry is one TCR beta chain. The data derive from a study of blood T cell repertoires in COVID-19. The protocol was immunoSEQ multiplex PCR, while the TCRdb copy is restricted to in-frame clones and leaves out a portion. Of around 100,000 clones detected, approximately 90% appear once; the ten largest clones hold approximately 15%. Germline values: CDR1 MNHNS, CDR2 SASEGT. The CDR3 extends over 14 amino acids. The V and J ends lost 5 bases and 5 bases respectively, with 13 bases between them. This TCR was sampled from a man aged 50 to 60 with acute or convalescent COVID-19. What was sequenced was peripheral blood. The chain recombines TRBV6-1 with TRBJ1-5; D unclear. The CDR3 loop is CASSSTAGYQPQHF. CDR3 bases: TGTGCCAGCAGTTCAACAGCGGGTTATCAGCCCCAGCATTTT.